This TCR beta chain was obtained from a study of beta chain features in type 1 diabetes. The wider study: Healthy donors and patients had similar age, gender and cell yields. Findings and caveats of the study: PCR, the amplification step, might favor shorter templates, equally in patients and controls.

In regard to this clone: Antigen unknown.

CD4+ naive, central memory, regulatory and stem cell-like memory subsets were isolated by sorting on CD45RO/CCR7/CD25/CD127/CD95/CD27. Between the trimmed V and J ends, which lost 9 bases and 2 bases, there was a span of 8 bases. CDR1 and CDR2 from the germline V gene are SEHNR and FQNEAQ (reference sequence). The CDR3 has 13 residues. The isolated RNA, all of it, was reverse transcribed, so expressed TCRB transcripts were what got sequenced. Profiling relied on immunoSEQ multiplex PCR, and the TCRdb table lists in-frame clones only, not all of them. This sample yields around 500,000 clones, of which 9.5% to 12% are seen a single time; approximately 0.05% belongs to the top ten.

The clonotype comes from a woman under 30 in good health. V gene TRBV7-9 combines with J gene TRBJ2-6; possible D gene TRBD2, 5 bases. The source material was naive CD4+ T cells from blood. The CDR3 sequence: CARKGAGANVLTF. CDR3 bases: TGTGCCAGGAAGGGAGCTGGGGCCAACGTCCTGACTTTC.